Listed here is a single T cell receptor (beta chain). Its antigen is unidentified. The data were produced by immunoSEQ multiplex PCR, yet TCRdb's version contains in-frame clones alone and is incomplete. The repertoire holds under 150,000 clones, with over 80% as singletons. These data are taken from a study of graft-versus-host responses after intestinal transplantation. Germline loops: CDR1 MDHEN, CDR2 SYDVKM. This CDR3 has 12 amino acids. V dropped 8 bases and J dropped 4 bases, with 10 bases sitting between them. Study-wide points: The recipient marrow held GvH clones, and some of them showed up first in ileum or blood. Peak circulating GvH clone levels tracked with early post-transplant HvG declines.

The chain combines TRBV28 with TRBJ2-3; D is unclear. This TCR was sampled from a human donor who received an intestinal transplant. The source was unstimulated CD4+ T cells sorted from spleen or lymph node cells, collected before intestinal transplant. The CDR3 DNA reads as TGTGCCAGCCGCGGCATCCCAGATACGCAGTATTTT. It encodes CASRGIPDTQYF.